This T cell receptor (beta chain) stems from a study of neurological immune-mediated disorders. Study outcomes and limitations: Neither clinical nor MRI features were found to be associated with the multiple sclerosis repertoire cluster.

From germline, CDR1 is SGHNT and CDR2 YYREEE (reference sequence). This CDR3 comprises 12 residues. Unmatched junction bases numbered 1, after V lost 4 bases and J lost 6 bases. In TCRdb, the 5' RACE reads were re-called with MiXCR into one record per CDR3 protein. The profile shows about 10,000 distinct CDR3 sequences, 20% to 25% of them singletons. This clonotype is deemed medium-sized. The antigen is not known. Material: CD8+ T cells from blood. The TCR was taken from a woman between 40 and 50 years old with multiple sclerosis. This chain joins TRBV5-4 and TRBJ2-1, with 7 bases matching TRBD1. CDR3 sequence: CASSGTANEQFF. As DNA, the CDR3 is TGTGCCAGCAGCGGGACAGCCAATGAGCAGTTCTTC.